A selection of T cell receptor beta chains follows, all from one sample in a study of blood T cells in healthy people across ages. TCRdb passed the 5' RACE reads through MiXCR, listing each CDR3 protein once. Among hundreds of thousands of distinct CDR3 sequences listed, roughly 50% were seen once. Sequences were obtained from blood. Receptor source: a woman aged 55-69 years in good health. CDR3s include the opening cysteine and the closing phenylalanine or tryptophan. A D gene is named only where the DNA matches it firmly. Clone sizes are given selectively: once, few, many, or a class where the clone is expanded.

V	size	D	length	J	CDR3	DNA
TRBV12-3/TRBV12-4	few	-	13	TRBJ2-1	CASSSQDLNEQFF	TGTGCCAGCAGTTCACAGGATTTAAATGAGCAGTTCTTC
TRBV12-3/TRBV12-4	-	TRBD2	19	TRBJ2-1	CASSLEAAGGAWVYNEQFF	TGTGCCAGCAGTTTAGAGGCTGCGGGGGGGGCCTGGGTCTACAATGAGCAGTTCTTC
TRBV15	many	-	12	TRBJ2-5	CATSRDPPTQYF	TGTGCCACCAGCAGAGATCCTCCCACGCAGTACTTC
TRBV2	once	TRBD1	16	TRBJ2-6	CASSGRTGPGANVLTF	TGTGCCAGCAGTGGCCGGACAGGGCCTGGGGCCAACGTCCTGACTTTC
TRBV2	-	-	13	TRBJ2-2	CASRGGNTGELFF	TGTGCCAGCAGGGGGGGTAACACCGGGGAGCTGTTTTTT
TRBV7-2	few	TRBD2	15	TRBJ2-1	CASSLAVGGGNEQFF	TGTGCCAGCAGCTTAGCGGTAGGCGGGGGGAATGAGCAGTTCTTC
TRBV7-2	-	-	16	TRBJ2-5	CASSKGTSPGGETQYF	TGTGCCAGCAGTAAGGGAACTAGCCCAGGGGGGGAGACCCAGTACTTC
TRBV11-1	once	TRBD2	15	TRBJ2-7	CASSPLAGARYEQYF	TGTGCCAGCAGCCCACTAGCGGGAGCTAGGTACGAGCAGTACTTC
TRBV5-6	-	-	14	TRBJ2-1	CASSATIPSNEQFF	TGTGCCAGCAGCGCGACTATACCCTCTAATGAGCAGTTCTTC
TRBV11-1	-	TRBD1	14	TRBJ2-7	CANSSRGIGDEQYF	TGTGCCAACAGCTCCAGGGGGATTGGAGACGAGCAGTACTTC
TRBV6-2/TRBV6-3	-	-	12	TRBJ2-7	CASTQGRYEQYF	TGTGCCAGCACCCAGGGACGGTACGAGCAGTACTTC
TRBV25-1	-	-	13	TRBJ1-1	CASSEPGWSEAFF	TGTGCCAGCAGTGAGCCGGGATGGTCTGAAGCTTTCTTT
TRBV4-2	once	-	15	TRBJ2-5	CASSQVGLGTNEQYF	TGTGCCAGCAGCCAAGTGGGGCTGGGGACCAATGAGCAGTACTTC
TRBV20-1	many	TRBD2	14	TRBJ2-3	CSGRREGRADTQYF	TGCAGCGGGAGGCGGGAGGGCCGGGCAGATACGCAGTATTTT
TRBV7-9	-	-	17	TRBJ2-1	CARAPRTEGGLYNEQFF	TGTGCCAGGGCTCCCCGGACTGAGGGGGGCCTCTACAATGAGCAGTTCTTC
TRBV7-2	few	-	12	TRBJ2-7	CASSLMRAEQYF	TGTGCCAGCAGCTTAATGAGGGCCGAGCAGTACTTC
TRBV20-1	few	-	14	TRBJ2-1	CSARGAEAYNEQFF	TGCAGTGCTAGAGGTGCGGAGGCCTACAATGAGCAGTTCTTC
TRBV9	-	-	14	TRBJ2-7	CASSVGDRNYEQYF	TGTGCCAGCAGCGTCGGCGACAGGAACTACGAGCAGTACTTC
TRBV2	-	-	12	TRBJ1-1	CASRPPSTEAFF	TGTGCCAGTAGACCCCCGTCGACTGAAGCTTTCTTT
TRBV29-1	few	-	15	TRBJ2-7	CSVVWGQIDGGEQYF	TGCAGCGTTGTGTGGGGGCAGATCGATGGCGGCGAGCAGTACTTC
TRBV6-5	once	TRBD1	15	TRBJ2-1	CASMVGTGLFGEQFF	TGTGCCAGCATGGTCGGGACAGGGCTATTCGGTGAGCAGTTCTTC
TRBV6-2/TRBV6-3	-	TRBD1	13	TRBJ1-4	CASRRTGGGKLFF	TGTGCCAGCAGGAGAACAGGGGGCGGAAAACTGTTTTTT
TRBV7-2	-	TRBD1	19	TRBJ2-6	CASSFLLGQGGGGANVLTF	TGTGCCAGCAGCTTCCTTTTGGGACAGGGGGGGGGTGGGGCCAACGTCCTGACTTTC
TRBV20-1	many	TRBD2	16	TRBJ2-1	CSAPRVAGVSYNEQFF	TGCAGTGCCCCCAGGGTAGCGGGAGTCTCCTACAATGAGCAGTTCTTC
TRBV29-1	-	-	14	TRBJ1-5	CSVATGLSYQPQHF	TGCAGCGTTGCTACAGGGCTTAGCTATCAGCCCCAGCATTTT
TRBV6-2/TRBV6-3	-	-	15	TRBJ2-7	CASSYGSGTSYEQYF	TGTGCCAGCAGTTACGGGTCAGGGACTTCCTACGAGCAGTACTTC
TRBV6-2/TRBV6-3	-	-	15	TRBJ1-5	CASRKDGHSNQPQHF	TGTGCCAGCAGGAAGGACGGACATAGCAATCAGCCCCAGCATTTT
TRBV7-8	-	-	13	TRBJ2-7	CASSVGRRYEQYF	TGTGCCAGCAGCGTAGGCAGGCGGTACGAGCAGTACTTC
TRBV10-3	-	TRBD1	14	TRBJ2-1	CAIGGTGVYNEQFF	TGTGCCATCGGGGGGACAGGGGTTTACAATGAGCAGTTCTTC
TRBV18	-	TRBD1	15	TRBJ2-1	CASSGGQGRLDEQFF	TGTGCCAGCTCAGGCGGACAGGGTCGGTTGGATGAGCAGTTCTTC
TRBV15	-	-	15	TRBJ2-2	CATSREMVGTGELFF	TGTGCCACCAGCAGAGAGATGGTTGGGACCGGGGAGCTGTTTTTT
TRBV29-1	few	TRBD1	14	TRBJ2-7	CSVGGDRSSYEQYF	TGCAGCGTTGGGGGGGACAGGAGCTCCTACGAGCAGTACTTC
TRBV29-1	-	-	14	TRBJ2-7	CSVDLGGTYNEQYF	TGCAGCGTTGATTTAGGGGGGACCTACAATGAGCAGTACTTC
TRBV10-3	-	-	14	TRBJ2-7	CAIRGTPSIGEQYF	TGTGCCATCAGGGGGACTCCCTCGATTGGCGAGCAGTACTTC
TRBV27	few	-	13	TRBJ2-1	CASSGSVGGAKFF	TGTGCCAGCAGTGGCTCCGTAGGGGGAGCCAAGTTCTTC
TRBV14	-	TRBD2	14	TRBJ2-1	CASSQGLVTNEQFF	TGTGCCAGCAGCCAGGGACTAGTTACCAATGAGCAGTTCTTC
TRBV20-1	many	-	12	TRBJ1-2	CSASDSLYGYTF	TGCAGTGCTAGCGACAGCCTCTATGGCTACACCTTC
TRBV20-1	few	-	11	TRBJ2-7	CSATPLGEQYF	TGCAGTGCTACACCTCTGGGCGAGCAGTACTTC
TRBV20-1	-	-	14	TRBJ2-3	CSARKGIPPDTQYF	TGCAGTGCTAGAAAGGGGATACCACCGGATACGCAGTATTTT
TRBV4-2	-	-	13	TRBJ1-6	CASSQELHSPLHF	TGTGCCAGCAGCCAAGAACTCCATTCACCCCTCCACTTT
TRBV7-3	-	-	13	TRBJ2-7	CARSSRAGDEQYF	TGTGCCCGCAGTTCCCGGGCCGGGGACGAGCAGTACTTC
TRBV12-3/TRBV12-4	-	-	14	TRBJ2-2	CASSLDGYTGELFF	TGTGCCAGCAGTTTAGACGGGTACACCGGGGAGCTGTTTTTT
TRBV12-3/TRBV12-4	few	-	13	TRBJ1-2	CATRQETVDGYTF	TGTGCCACCAGACAGGAAACGGTTGATGGCTACACCTTC
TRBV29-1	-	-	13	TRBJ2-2	CSAEQLATGELFF	TGCAGCGCCGAACAACTTGCCACCGGGGAGCTGTTTTTT
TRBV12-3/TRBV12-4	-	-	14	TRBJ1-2	CASSAQSLGYGYTF	TGTGCCAGCAGCGCGCAGTCCCTGGGGTATGGCTACACCTTC